These T cell receptor beta chains were read from a single sample in a study of CD8+ T cells in alopecia areata. TCRdb's copy holds only in-frame clones and misses some; the assay was immunoSEQ multiplex PCR. Of roughly 16,000 clones detected, more than 50% appear once; the ten largest clones hold about 12%. Sequencing was performed on skin. These receptors were taken from a human donor with alopecia areata. Each CDR3 is given with its conserved first and last residue. A D gene is named only where the DNA matches it firmly. Expanded clones are given a class, and other clones once, few, many or no size at all.

cdr3_aa cdr3_nt clone_size cdr3_length j_call v_call d_call
CSADRGGRAETQYF TGCAGTGCCGACCGGGGGGGGCGCGCAGAGACCCAGTACTTC . 14 TRBJ2-5 TRBV29-1 TRBD2
CAISEGSPNEQFF TGTGCCATCAGTGAGGGAAGCCCGAATGAGCAGTTCTTC . 13 TRBJ2-1 TRBV10-3 .
CASSLSGRSTNTGELFF TGTGCCAGCAGCTTAAGTGGTCGGTCTACGAACACCGGGGAGCTGTTTTTT few 17 TRBJ2-2 TRBV7-9 .
CASSEGIRTAEAFF TGTGCCAGCAGTGAAGGCATTAGGACGGCTGAAGCTTTCTTT . 14 TRBJ1-1 TRBV2 .
CASSPRERVAEQFF TGTGCCAGCAGCCCGCGGGAGAGGGTGGCTGAGCAGTTCTTC . 14 TRBJ2-1 TRBV11-3 TRBD2
CASSYSLAGGDNEQFF TGTGCCAGCAGTTACTCGCTAGCGGGAGGGGACAATGAGCAGTTCTTC . 16 TRBJ2-1 TRBV6-6 TRBD2
CASRASGSYNEQFF TGCGCCAGCAGAGCCAGCGGGTCCTACAATGAGCAGTTCTTC . 14 TRBJ2-1 TRBV5-1 .
CASSFRGGRGTDTQYF TGCGCCAGCAGCTTCCGGGGCGGGAGGGGGACAGATACGCAGTATTTT few 16 TRBJ2-3 TRBV5-1 TRBD2
CASRYGTGGSEQYF TGTGCCAGCAGGTATGGGACAGGGGGAAGCGAGCAGTACTTC . 14 TRBJ2-7 TRBV27 TRBD1
CASQLAGRGAQYF TGCGCCAGCCAACTAGCGGGCCGGGGTGCCCAGTACTTC . 13 TRBJ2-5 TRBV5-1 TRBD2
CAISESTRGDTQYF TGTGCCATCAGTGAGTCGACACGGGGGGATACGCAGTATTTT few 14 TRBJ2-3 TRBV10-3 .
CASSGTSAPRETQYF TGTGCCAGCAGTGGGACTAGCGCGCCCCGAGAGACCCAGTACTTC . 15 TRBJ2-5 TRBV10-3 TRBD2
CASSPTLTTDTQYF TGTGCCAGTAGCCCAACCTTGACCACAGATACGCAGTATTTT . 14 TRBJ2-3 TRBV19 .
CASSQVDLGISSYEQYF TGCGCCAGCAGCCAAGTGGATCTAGGGATAAGCTCCTACGAGCAGTACTTC . 17 TRBJ2-7 TRBV4-1 .
CASMTIGQTNQPQHF TGTGCCAGCATGACCATAGGACAGACCAATCAGCCCCAGCATTTT once 15 TRBJ1-5 TRBV6-6 .
CASSLGLVPLLSYEQYF TGCGCCAGCAGCTTGGGGCTAGTCCCTCTCCTCTCCTACGAGCAGTACTTC . 17 TRBJ2-7 TRBV5-1 .
CASSHSLPQTSNLDEQYF TGCGCCAGCAGTCACTCCCTTCCACAGACTAGTAATCTCGACGAGCAGTACTTC . 18 TRBJ2-7 TRBV23-1 .
CASSFTGLAGETQYF TGCGCCAGCAGCTTCACAGGGCTAGCGGGAGAGACCCAGTACTTC few 15 TRBJ2-5 TRBV5-1 TRBD2
CASRTDSFGTGELFF TGTGCCAGCAGAACAGACAGCTTTGGCACCGGGGAGCTGTTTTTT once 15 TRBJ2-2 TRBV6-1 .
CASSPPWESKDTQYF TGTGCCAGCAGCCCACCCTGGGAGTCGAAAGATACGCAGTATTTT . 15 TRBJ2-3 TRBV7-9 .
CASSLGSKLEEQYF TGTGCCAGCAGCTTAGGGTCTAAACTAGAAGAGCAGTACTTC once 14 TRBJ2-7 TRBV7-3 .
CAIRGGFDEAFF TGTGCCATCAGAGGGGGGTTCGATGAAGCTTTCTTT . 12 TRBJ1-1 TRBV10-3 .
CASSPIGAIYEQYF TGTGCCAGCAGCCCCATCGGGGCGATCTACGAGCAGTACTTC . 14 TRBJ2-7 TRBV7-2 .
CASRRHFTNEKLFF TGTGCCAGCAGAAGACATTTTACTAATGAAAAACTGTTTTTT few 14 TRBJ1-4 TRBV7-9 .
CASSLVWRQSQETQYF TGTGCCAGCAGCTTAGTATGGAGACAGAGCCAAGAGACCCAGTACTTC . 16 TRBJ2-5 TRBV7-6 .
CSVGEGNTIYF TGCAGCGTTGGGGAGGGAAACACCATATATTTT . 11 TRBJ1-3 TRBV29-1 .
CASSPPTGLGYGYTF TGTGCCAGCAGTCCTCCGACAGGCTTAGGCTATGGCTACACCTTC . 15 TRBJ1-2 TRBV25-1 .
CASSKGERETGNEQFF TGTGCCAGCAGCAAGGGGGAGCGGGAGACCGGGAATGAGCAGTTCTTC . 16 TRBJ2-1 TRBV21-1 .
CASSFGTQETQYF TGCGCCAGCAGTTTCGGGACACAAGAGACCCAGTACTTC . 13 TRBJ2-5 TRBV10-1 .
CASSQALTVGTQKLFF TGCGCCAGCAGCCAGGCCCTGACAGTTGGTACTCAGAAACTGTTTTTT . 16 TRBJ1-4 TRBV4-1 .
CASSLEGSRGDEKLFF TGTGCCAGCAGCTTGGAGGGATCCCGAGGGGACGAAAAACTGTTTTTT . 16 TRBJ1-4 TRBV5-6 .
CASSDGGQQYF TGTGCCAGCAGTGACGGCGGGCAACAGTACTTC few 11 TRBJ2-7 TRBV6-1 .
CASRPEGWFRHGYTF TGCGCCAGCAGACCGGAGGGGTGGTTCCGCCATGGCTACACCTTC . 15 TRBJ1-2 TRBV5-1 .
CASSLEVAPYNEQFF TGCGCCAGCAGCTTGGAGGTAGCCCCCTACAATGAGCAGTTCTTC . 15 TRBJ2-1 TRBV5-1 .
CATVQEDTEAFF TGTGCCACCGTACAGGAGGACACTGAAGCTTTCTTT . 12 TRBJ1-1 TRBV28 .
CASSFNDRPNTEAFF TGTGCCAGCAGTTTCAATGACAGGCCAAACACTGAAGCTTTCTTT . 15 TRBJ1-1 TRBV27 .